This record looks at one TCR beta chain sequence and its context. This record comes from a study of blood T cell repertoires in COVID-19. The CDR3 contains 16 residues. Trimming took 5 bases from V and 1 from J, leaving 14 bases between them. Germline V CDR1 and CDR2: MNHEY, SVGEGT. TCRdb's copy holds only in-frame clones and misses some; the assay was immunoSEQ multiplex PCR. The sample records over 35,000 clones, around 82% being singletons. The V gene is TRBV6-2 or TRBV6-3, the J gene TRBJ2-2, with D tentatively TRBD1 (6 bases). The material sequenced was peripheral blood. This receptor was obtained from a middle-aged man with active or convalescent COVID-19. The CDR3 nucleotides read TGTGCCAGCAGTCCGCTGGGGACACTGAACACCGGGGAGCTGTTTTTT. It encodes CASSPLGTLNTGELFF.